This is a list of T cell receptor beta chains from one sample in a study of glioma-infiltrating T cells. TCRdb reanalysed the multiplex PCR reads using MiXCR and keeps one entry per CDR3 protein. The sample gives approximately 120,000 distinct CDR3 sequences, 25% to 30% of which show up once; just under 35% is in the top ten. The sample was glioma tissue, nonneoplastic brain tissue, or PBMCs (not recorded which). These receptors were collected from a human donor with low-grade glioma or glioblastoma, undergoing nonglioma brain surgery, or in good health (not recorded which). Both conserved end residues are part of each CDR3. A D gene is named only where the DNA matches it firmly. Only part of the rows carry a size: once, few, many, or a class if the clone is expanded.

length: 15
J: TRBJ2-7
size: many
D: -
V: TRBV19
CDR3: CASSNQQGSSYEQYF
DNA: TGTGCCAGTAGTAACCAACAGGGTAGTTCCTACGAGCAGTACTTC

length: 17
J: TRBJ2-1
size: -
D: TRBD1
V: TRBV27
CDR3: CASSSTGSGYTYNEQFF
DNA: TGTGCCAGCAGTTCGACAGGGTCTGGCTACACCTACAATGAGCAGTTCTTC

length: 12
J: TRBJ2-5
size: many
D: TRBD1
V: TRBV27
CDR3: CASSTGGGTQYF
DNA: TGTGCCAGCTCGACAGGGGGAGGGACCCAGTACTTC

length: 17
J: TRBJ1-4
size: many
D: -
V: TRBV7-6
CDR3: CASSLMTPGATNEKLFF
DNA: TGTGCCAGCAGCCTAATGACACCGGGAGCAACTAATGAAAAACTGTTTTTT

length: 16
J: TRBJ2-1
size: few
D: -
V: TRBV28
CDR3: CASSLLGTSNYNEQFF
DNA: TGTGCCAGCAGTCTCCTCGGAACTAGTAACTACAATGAGCAGTTCTTC

length: 14
J: TRBJ1-5
size: many
D: -
V: TRBV18
CDR3: CASSPSGEGQPQHF
DNA: TGTGCCAGCTCACCTTCAGGGGAAGGCCAGCCCCAGCATTTT

length: 12
J: TRBJ2-1
size: many
D: -
V: TRBV6-2/TRBV6-3
CDR3: CASSSVSFGQFF
DNA: TGTGCCAGCAGTTCCGTGTCCTTTGGGCAGTTCTTC

length: 17
J: TRBJ2-1
size: many
D: TRBD2
V: TRBV4-1
CDR3: CASSSRSTSGTHSEQFF
DNA: TGCGCCAGCAGCAGCCGATCGACTAGCGGGACGCACAGTGAGCAGTTCTTC

length: 16
J: TRBJ2-3
size: -
D: -
V: TRBV4-2
CDR3: CASSQSNPYGTDRQYF
DNA: TGTGCCAGCAGCCAATCAAACCCCTATGGCACAGATAGGCAGTATTTT

length: 14
J: TRBJ2-1
size: -
D: -
V: TRBV19
CDR3: CASSAGPDTNTQFF
DNA: TGTGCCAGTAGTGCCGGCCCGGACACGAATACGCAGTTCTTC

length: 13
J: TRBJ2-1
size: many
D: -
V: TRBV27
CDR3: CASSLTPGNEQFF
DNA: TGTGCCAGCAGTCTGACACCTGGGAATGAGCAGTTCTTC

length: 15
J: TRBJ1-2
size: many
D: -
V: TRBV6-2/TRBV6-3
CDR3: CASTEFPQGKRGYTF
DNA: TGTGCCAGCACGGAGTTCCCTCAGGGGAAGCGTGGCTACACCTTC

length: 15
J: TRBJ2-7
size: many
D: TRBD1
V: TRBV12-3/TRBV12-4
CDR3: CASSYRTGLSYEQYF
DNA: TGTGCCAGCAGTTACAGGACAGGCCTCTCCTACGAGCAGTACTTC

length: 16
J: TRBJ1-2
size: many
D: -
V: TRBV19
CDR3: CASSIDLQVPNYGYTF
DNA: TGTGCCAGTAGTATAGATCTACAGGTTCCTAACTATGGCTACACCTTC

length: 15
J: TRBJ1-2
size: many
D: -
V: TRBV4-1
CDR3: CASSRGGAANYGYTF
DNA: TGCGCCAGCAGCCGAGGAGGGGCGGCTAACTATGGCTACACCTTC

length: 13
J: TRBJ2-3
size: many
D: -
V: TRBV29-1
CDR3: CSVDRGAEDTQYF
DNA: TGCAGCGTTGATCGGGGAGCGGAGGATACGCAGTATTTT

length: 15
J: TRBJ2-3
size: many
D: -
V: TRBV19
CDR3: CASTLGTSSTDTQYF
DNA: TGTGCCAGTACTCTTGGGACATCGAGCACAGATACGCAGTATTTT

length: 16
J: TRBJ2-1
size: few
D: TRBD2
V: TRBV29-1
CDR3: CSVELSTSGLIDEQFF
DNA: TGCAGCGTTGAACTGTCGACTAGCGGCCTGATCGATGAGCAGTTCTTC

length: 16
J: TRBJ2-1
size: -
D: -
V: TRBV4-3
CDR3: CASSQGGATSYNEQFF
DNA: TGCGCCAGCAGCCAAGGTGGAGCGACGTCCTACAATGAGCAGTTCTTC

length: 16
J: TRBJ2-7
size: -
D: -
V: TRBV4-1
CDR3: CASSQDFSGPSYEQYF
DNA: TGCGCCAGCAGCCAAGATTTCAGCGGGCCTTCCTACGAGCAGTACTTC